This T cell receptor (beta chain) was retrieved from a study of blood T cell repertoires in COVID-19 (dated by TCRdb to 2018 to 2020). For the study in its entirety: The collaborator samples originated in the United States, Italy and Spain and spanned the acute and convalescent phases of COVID-19. The material from the prospective study consisted of cDNA or gDNA derived from T cells, B-cell-depleted T cells, or PBMCs. Deeply sampled blood TCRbeta repertoires from subjects exposed to, actively infected with, or recovered from COVID-19 were included in the dataset. A freely available public database, intended as a resource for researchers studying the immune response to SARS-CoV-2, is where the repertoires were released. Samples were obtained from the ongoing ImmuneRACE study (first 160 participants) and from approximately 1,200 subjects provided by 6 global collaborators. Nearly every sample came with metadata listing a de-identified subject ID, COVID-19 status, age in years and sex. Where available, HLA class I and class II types were taken from metadata supplied by the sample provider and were not determined by assay-based typing.

For this clone: What this receptor recognizes is not known. No per-base quality is available; no much larger clone lies one base away.

The immunoSEQ Assay, a bias-controlled multiplex PCR, was used to amplify TCRbeta CDR3 regions from genomic DNA. Per the source publication's procedure: Nucleated cell counts per sample were estimated from amplification of reference gene primers within the assay. To quantify the absolute abundance of each unique TCRbeta CDR3 rearrangement, sequence reads were collapsed and filtered. For each sample, productive Simpson clonality was calculated as the square root of Simpson's diversity index across productive rearrangements. TCRdb re-hosts the immuneACCESS table, in-frame sequences only. Its copies lack some clones; in the studies checked, an unresolved V gene accounts for under half of them, and the cause for the rest is not known. The DNA gave D and trimming, while V, J and clone size come from that table. The sample table holds approximately 200,000 clones, of which about 90% were seen once. The top ten clonotypes cover around 2.8% of the sample.

Collaborating institutions collected whole blood in K2EDTA tubes following their own protocols. Collaborator samples were shipped for TCRbeta analysis as frozen whole blood, isolated PBMCs, or DNA extracted from either sample type. The full study reports these points: The quantity of clinical and demographic metadata differed by source and by participant and was supplied without curation.

Via the germline V gene, CDR1 is SGDLS and CDR2 YYNGEE. Counted from cysteine to phenylalanine, this CDR3 has 14 amino acids. The retained sequence is limited to the CDR3, 42 bases, with the frame set at the first base. Trimming takes 3 bases from V and 8 bases from J, and the germline ends sit 17 bases apart. The TCR comes from a woman in her sixties with acute or convalescent COVID-19. The chain links TRBV9 with TRBJ1-1, and TRBD1 may be the D gene, going by 6 matching bases. The sequenced material came from peripheral blood. The nucleotides are TGTGCCAGCAGCGCAGGGGAGGGAATGAGGGAAGCTTTCTTT. It encodes CASSAGEGMREAFF.